A selection of T cell receptor beta chains follows, all from one sample in a study of shared clonotypes between healthy human individuals. The data were produced by immunoSEQ multiplex PCR, yet TCRdb's version contains in-frame clones alone and is incomplete. The repertoire holds roughly 500,000 clones, with 70% to 80% as singletons. Sequenced material: PBMCs. The receptors shown here come from a woman in her thirties or forties in good health. Some clones in this sample may be carry-over from other donors' samples. CDR3s include the opening cysteine and the closing phenylalanine or tryptophan. A D gene is named only where the DNA matches it firmly. Clone size, where shown, is once, few, many, or a class for clones that have expanded.

v_gene: TRBV7-9; abundance: once; j_gene: TRBJ1-6; d_gene: .; CDR3nt: TGTGCCAGCAGCTTAGGCGGGGGTGCTGGGTCACCCCTCCACTTT; CDR3aa: CASSLGGGAGSPLHF
v_gene: TRBV7-9; abundance: .; j_gene: TRBJ1-2; d_gene: TRBD1; CDR3nt: TGTGCCAGCAGCCAAGACAGGGATGGCTACACCTTC; CDR3aa: CASSQDRDGYTF
v_gene: TRBV7-6; abundance: .; j_gene: TRBJ2-3; d_gene: .; CDR3nt: TGTGCCAGCAGCTTAGAATTAGCATCAGATACGCAGTATTTT; CDR3aa: CASSLELASDTQYF
v_gene: TRBV30; abundance: few; j_gene: TRBJ1-5; d_gene: .; CDR3nt: TGTGCCTGGAGTCGGGGTAATCAGCCCCAGCATTTT; CDR3aa: CAWSRGNQPQHF
v_gene: TRBV7-2; abundance: .; j_gene: TRBJ2-7; d_gene: TRBD2; CDR3nt: TGTGCCAGCACCCCGGGACTAGCGCCTTACGAGCAGTACTTC; CDR3aa: CASTPGLAPYEQYF
v_gene: TRBV6-5; abundance: .; j_gene: TRBJ1-2; d_gene: TRBD1; CDR3nt: TGTGCCAGCAGCGATCAGGGGGCGGCTAACTATGGCTACACCTTC; CDR3aa: CASSDQGAANYGYTF
v_gene: TRBV5-6; abundance: .; j_gene: TRBJ1-2; d_gene: .; CDR3nt: TGTGCCAGCAGCTTGGGGCAGAACTATGGCTACACCTTC; CDR3aa: CASSLGQNYGYTF
v_gene: TRBV28; abundance: few; j_gene: TRBJ2-4; d_gene: TRBD2; CDR3nt: TGTGCCAGCAGACTAGCGGGGAGGGAAACCAAAAACATTCAGTACTTC; CDR3aa: CASRLAGRETKNIQYF
v_gene: TRBV5-4; abundance: .; j_gene: TRBJ2-1; d_gene: TRBD2; CDR3nt: TGTGCCAGCAGCGTTACTAGCGGAACCTACAATGAGCAGTTCTTC; CDR3aa: CASSVTSGTYNEQFF
v_gene: TRBV7-9; abundance: .; j_gene: TRBJ2-2; d_gene: .; CDR3nt: TGTGCCAGCAGCTTAGCCTCGTTGGGAGGGGAGCTGTTTTTT; CDR3aa: CASSLASLGGELFF
v_gene: TRBV28; abundance: few; j_gene: TRBJ1-2; d_gene: .; CDR3nt: TGTGCCAGCAGACAGGGTTTTAACTATGGCTACACCTTC; CDR3aa: CASRQGFNYGYTF
v_gene: TRBV30; abundance: .; j_gene: TRBJ2-3; d_gene: TRBD2; CDR3nt: TGTGCCTGGAACTGGGGCCTCGGACTAGCGGGTACGCAGTATTTT; CDR3aa: CAWNWGLGLAGTQYF
v_gene: TRBV2; abundance: many; j_gene: TRBJ2-7; d_gene: .; CDR3nt: TGTGCCAGCAGTCCCTCCTACGAGCAGTACTTC; CDR3aa: CASSPSYEQYF
v_gene: TRBV30; abundance: .; j_gene: TRBJ2-7; d_gene: .; CDR3nt: TGTGCCTGGAGCCCCGGACTGATCCACGAGCAGTACTTC; CDR3aa: CAWSPGLIHEQYF
v_gene: TRBV19; abundance: .; j_gene: TRBJ2-4; d_gene: .; CDR3nt: TGTGCCAGTAGTAGGGGTGCCAAAAACATTCAGTACTTC; CDR3aa: CASSRGAKNIQYF
v_gene: TRBV7-6; abundance: .; j_gene: TRBJ1-5; d_gene: .; CDR3nt: TGTGCCAGCAGCTCTTCAGGGGATCAGCCCCAGCATTTT; CDR3aa: CASSSSGDQPQHF